The sequence of this TCR beta chain was determined in a study of blood T cell repertoires in COVID-19. About the study: Donors in the United States, Italy and Spain gave samples during acute or convalescent COVID-19. T cells, B-cell-depleted T cells, or PBMCs supplied cDNA or gDNA.

Assay used: immunoSEQ multiplex PCR; TCRdb lists only in-frame clones, some missing. The repertoire includes approximately 350,000 clones, around 89% of them detected once, and around 1.3% sits in the top ten. Germline loops: CDR1 KGHSH, CDR2 LQKENI. Trimming removed 2 bases at V and 0 bases at J, with 14 bases between. CDR3 size: 17 residues. Sequenced sample: peripheral blood. The clonotype was recovered from a middle-aged man with acute or convalescent COVID-19. The rearrangement links TRBV18 to TRBJ2-1; maybe TRBD2 (5 bases). The CDR3 DNA follows: TGTGCCAGCTCACCAGAGGGTCAGGCCCACTCCTACAATGAGCAGTTCTTC. Translated, it gives CASSPEGQAHSYNEQFF.